One sample yielded the 17 T cell receptor beta chains listed below, sequenced in a study of blood T cell repertoires in COVID-19. This table comes from immunoSEQ multiplex PCR, and its TCRdb copy is limited to in-frame clones, with some not included. The sample lists approximately 500,000 clones; 80% to 90% were seen once. The sample comprised peripheral blood. The origin of the receptors is a human donor in a cohort sampled during active COVID-19.

The chain has TRBV24-1 and TRBJ2-1, with 7 positions matching TRBD2. Germline V CDR1 and CDR2: KGHDR, SFDVKD. The CDR3 contains 16 residues. The ends lost 1 base at V and 0 bases at J; junction bases unmatched: 2. The CDR3 reads CATSDFGGSSYNEQFF. CDR3 DNA sequence: TGTGCCACCAGTGATTTCGGCGGGAGCTCCTACAATGAGCAGTTCTTC.

V gene TRBV28 combines with J gene TRBJ2-2; D perhaps matches TRBD2 (5 bases). This CDR3 comprises 14 residues. Germline V gives CDR1 MDHEN, CDR2 SYDVKM. Trimming left V 6 bases short and J 2 bases short, with 10 bases between. The CDR3: CASRRVSNTGELFF. CDR3 nucleotides: TGTGCCAGCAGGCGGGTCTCCAACACCGGGGAGCTGTTTTTT.

This clone was counted a single time. The chain couples TRBV7-2 to TRBJ1-1; 7 positions agree with TRBD1. The germline CDR1 and CDR2 sequences are SGHTA and FQGNSA. The CDR3 consists of 14 residues. J was trimmed by 4 bases and V by 5 bases; bases with no gene match: 7. As DNA, the CDR3 is TGTGCCAGCAGCGGCTACAGGGGAGGCACTGAAGCTTTCTTT. Protein product: CASSGYRGGTEAFF.

V is TRBV19 and J is TRBJ2-5, with 8 positions matching TRBD2. This CDR3 contains 16 residues. The germline V gene has CDR1 LNHDA and CDR2 SQIVND (reference sequence). Trimming took 7 bases from V and 1 from J; bases not matched to a gene: 11. The CDR3 reads CASKDSTSGSQETQYF. The CDR3 DNA reads as TGTGCCAGTAAGGACAGTACTAGCGGTTCCCAAGAGACCCAGTACTTC.

The chain uses TRBV19 and TRBJ2-1; 9 bases are a match to TRBD1. V gave up 4 bases and J gave up 8 bases; unmatched junction bases: 9. The CDR3 runs to 15 residues. CDR1 and CDR2 from the germline V gene are LNHDA and SQIVND (reference sequence). As DNA, the CDR3 is TGTGCCAGTAGTACCCCGGGACAGGGTCTTGATGAGCAGTTCTTC. Translated: CASSTPGQGLDEQFF.

The chain links TRBV3-1 (or the pseudogene TRBV3-2) to TRBJ1-1; D not certain. The CDR3 length is 12 residues. Germline lookup yields CDR1 LGHDT and CDR2 YNNKEL (reference sequence). V lost 4 bases and J lost 7, with 10 bases in between. The CDR3 protein is CASSRGLGEAFF. As DNA, the CDR3 is TGTGCCAGCAGCCGAGGACTGGGTGAAGCTTTCTTT.

This clone has just one count. The chain couples TRBV5-6 to TRBJ2-1; D unclear. The CDR3 runs to 12 residues. Trimming pared 2 bases from V and 8 bases from J, leaving 8 bases between. CDR1 and CDR2 from the germline V gene are SGHDT and YYEEEE. The CDR3 loop is CASSLTNHEQFF. The DNA of the CDR3 is TGTGCCAGCAGCTTAACTAACCATGAGCAGTTCTTC.

The chain employs TRBV7-2 and TRBJ1-2; perhaps TRBD1 as D (5 bases). V dropped 4 bases and J dropped 0 bases, with 12 bases sitting between them. Looked up from germline, CDR1 is SGHTA and CDR2 is FQGNSA. The CDR3 contains 15 residues. CDR3 in amino acids: CASSSGLIANYGYTF. The CDR3 DNA sequence: TGTGCCAGCAGCTCGGGACTGATAGCTAACTATGGCTACACCTTC.

V is TRBV19 and J is TRBJ1-2; D is perhaps TRBD1 (6 bases). The CDR3 has 16 residues. V was pared by 7 bases and J by 4 bases, with 22 bases between. Germline loops: CDR1 LNHDA, CDR2 SQIVND (reference sequence). DNA of the CDR3: TGTGCCAGTAACAAAGGGGGTCCGTCGTCGAGCTATGGCTACACCTTC. Translated, it gives CASNKGGPSSSYGYTF.

The J gene is TRBJ2-6, the V gene TRBV7-3; possible D gene TRBD1, 5 bases. V was trimmed by 0 bases and J by 2 bases, leaving 8 bases between them. The germline V gene encodes CDR1 SGHTA and CDR2 FQGTGA. CDR3 length equals 16 residues. CDR3 region: CASSLTTDPGANVLTF. CDR3 nucleotide sequence: TGTGCCAGCAGCTTAACGACAGACCCTGGGGCCAACGTCCTGACTTTC.

The chain is built from TRBV7-8 and TRBJ1-2; 8 bases map to TRBD1. This CDR3 contains 16 residues. Trimming at V came to 5 bases and at J to 4 bases, leaving 12 bases not matched to a gene. Germline V lookup: CDR1 SGHVS, CDR2 FQNEAQ. The DNA of the CDR3 is TGTGCCAGCAGCCCGCTCACAGGGGGGGTAGGCTATGGCTACACCTTC. This codes for CASSPLTGGVGYGYTF.

The chain combines TRBV5-1 with TRBJ1-4, with D perhaps TRBD1 (6 bases). This CDR3 comprises 13 residues. Germline V gene data show CDR1 as SGHRS and CDR2 as YFSETQ. Between the trimmed V and J ends, which lost 4 bases and 8 bases, there was a span of 12 bases. The CDR3 DNA reads TGCGCCAGCAGCCCAGGGGCTCGCGAAAAACTGTTTTTT. It specifies CASSPGAREKLFF. The variable domain in full, completed from reference TRBV5-1 and TRBJ1-4, reads KAGVTQTPRYLIKTRGQQVTLSCSPISGHRSVSWYQQTPGQGLQFLFEYFSETQRNKGNFPGRFSGRQFSNSRSEMNVSTLELGDSALYLCASSPGAREKLFFGSGTQLSVL.

The CDR3 DNA sequence: TGTGCCAGCAGTGAAACAGGGTGGACTGAAGCTTTCTTT. Amino acid sequence: CASSETGWTEAFF. J is TRBJ1-1 and V is TRBV2; D perhaps matches TRBD1 (6 bases). V lost 2 bases and J 5 bases, leaving 9 bases between the germline ends. Germline loops: CDR1 SNHLY, CDR2 FYNNEI. The CDR3 is 13 amino acids.

The rearrangement links TRBV7-3 to TRBJ2-1, with TRBD2 matching 10 bases. The CDR3 loop spans 15 amino acids. Germline V CDR1 and CDR2: SGHTA, FQGTGA. J gave up 7 bases and V 4 bases, and 7 bases lay outside the gene matches. The CDR3 is CASSWLAGVSNEQFF. The CDR3, as DNA: TGTGCCAGCAGCTGGCTAGCGGGAGTTTCTAATGAGCAGTTCTTC.

This clone was counted between two and nine times. The V and J genes are TRBV15 and TRBJ2-7; D unclear. CDR3 length: 12 residues. Trimming took off 3 bases at V and 2 bases at J, with 5 bases between the two ends. Germline CDR1 LNHNV, CDR2 YYDKDF (reference sequence). The CDR3 protein is CATSRGPYEQYF. The CDR3 DNA sequence: TGTGCCACCAGCAGGGGCCCCTACGAGCAGTACTTC.

The chain links TRBV7-9 to TRBJ2-1; no firm D call. V was cut by 1 base and J by 6 bases, with 7 bases left in between. The CDR3 runs 13 residues. The germline CDR1 and CDR2 sequences are SEHNR and FQNEAQ (reference sequence). The CDR3 here is CASSLGASNEQFF. The CDR3 DNA reads as TGTGCCAGCAGCTTAGGGGCCTCCAATGAGCAGTTCTTC.

The chain employs TRBV28 and TRBJ2-5; 8 positions match TRBD1. This CDR3 contains 13 residues. After removal of 8 bases from V and 7 bases from J, the junction contained 9 bases not matched to a gene. The V gene's germline CDR1 is MDHEN and CDR2 SYDVKM. The CDR3 region has the DNA TGTGCCAGCTGTGGACAGGGACTTTTGACCCAGTACTTC. Its protein product is CASCGQGLLTQYF.